Shown below are 8 T cell receptor beta chains from a single sample sequenced in a study of blood T cell repertoires in COVID-19. Profiling relied on immunoSEQ multiplex PCR, and the TCRdb table lists in-frame clones only, not all of them. The sample shows 250,000 to 350,000 clones, 70% to 90% of them seen only once. Sequencing was performed on peripheral blood. These receptors originate from a woman aged 70 to 79 with COVID-19, enrolled during active disease.

This sequence joins TRBV10-3 and TRBJ2-1, with a possible D match to TRBD1 (7 bases). Germline CDR1 is ENHRY and CDR2 is SYGVKD. Trimming took 4 bases from V and 4 from J, leaving 17 bases between them. The CDR3 has 16 amino acids. The CDR3 DNA is TGTGCCATCAGTGCGGAGGGGGCTCTCCAATACAATGAGCAGTTCTTC. Translation: CAISAEGALQYNEQFF.

This rearrangement joins TRBV7-9 to TRBJ1-1; tentatively, D is TRBD1 (6 bases). The V and J ends lost 5 bases and 1 base respectively, with 14 bases between them. The CDR3 loop spans 15 amino acids. Per the germline V gene, CDR1 is SEHNR and CDR2 is FQNEAQ (reference sequence). CDR3 DNA sequence: TGTGCCAGCAGCCAAGAAGGGGACAAGAACACTGAAGCTTTCTTT. Amino acids: CASSQEGDKNTEAFF.

The chain recombines TRBV27 with TRBJ1-6, with D perhaps TRBD1 (5 bases). Looked up from germline, CDR1 is MNHEY and CDR2 is SMNVEV (reference sequence). The V and J ends lost 5 bases and 1 base respectively, with 9 bases between them. CDR3 size: 15 residues. The CDR3 region has the DNA TGTGCCAGCAGTCTCTCAGGGTCCTATAATTCACCCCTCCACTTT. It yields the protein CASSLSGSYNSPLHF.

The rearrangement links TRBV3-1 (or the pseudogene TRBV3-2) to TRBJ2-7, with 9 bases matching TRBD2. Per the germline V gene, CDR1 is LGHDT and CDR2 is YNNKEL (reference sequence). Germline trimming cut 0 bases from V and 2 bases from J; bases unmatched to any gene: 2. The CDR3 has 15 residues. The CDR3 here is CASSQESSGAYEQYF. The CDR3 DNA reads as TGTGCCAGCAGCCAAGAATCTAGCGGGGCCTACGAGCAGTACTTC.

The J gene is TRBJ1-4, the V gene TRBV25-1; tentative D call: TRBD1 (5 bases). Germline CDR1 is MGHDK and CDR2 is SYGVNS. Trimming cost V 7 bases and J 8 bases, with 17 bases left between them. This CDR3 comprises 14 residues. CDR3 nucleotide sequence: TGTGCCAGCAATCAGGGCAGGGCGGGGGAAAAACTGTTTTTT. Encoded protein: CASNQGRAGEKLFF. Supplemented by reference TRBV25-1 and TRBJ1-4, the full variable domain reads EADIYQTPRYLVIGTGKKITLECSQTMGHDKMYWYQQDPGMELHLIHYSYGVNSTEKGDLSSESTVSRIRTEHFPLTLESARPSHTSQYLCASNQGRAGEKLFFGSGTQLSVL.

CDR3 nucleotide sequence: TGTGCCAGCAGTACCTTTTCCGGGACTCACTACAATGAGCAGTTCTTC. Translated: CASSTFSGTHYNEQFF. This chain joins TRBV2 and TRBJ2-1; tentative D call: TRBD2 (6 bases). The V end lost 5 bases, the J end lost 3 bases, and 17 bases lay between the germline ends. The CDR3 is 16 amino acids. CDR1 is SNHLY, CDR2 FYNNEI, per germline.

The chain joins TRBV15 to TRBJ2-5; no reliable D call. Trimming removed 0 bases at V and 4 bases at J, with 3 bases between. This CDR3 contains 12 residues. Germline assignment: CDR1 LNHNV and CDR2 YYDKDF (reference sequence). CDR3 region: CATSRDRETQYF. CDR3 DNA: TGTGCCACCAGCAGAGATCGAGAGACCCAGTACTTC.

DNA for the CDR3: TGTGCCAGCAGTCCCTCGGGAAGGTCTGGGGGGCAGCCCCAGCATTTT. It is translated as CASSPSGRSGGQPQHF. This chain links TRBV28 with TRBJ1-5; D perhaps matches TRBD1 (5 bases). The germline V gene encodes CDR1 MDHEN and CDR2 SYDVKM. The V gene lost 5 bases and the J gene lost 7 bases, with 21 bases spanning the gap. This CDR3 has 16 amino acids.